This is a list of T cell receptor beta chains from one sample in a study of shared clonotypes between healthy human individuals. Assay: immunoSEQ multiplex PCR; the TCRdb copy retains only in-frame clones and omits some. This table has 2 million to 2.5 million clones, nearly 97% appearing once. Sample: naive CD4+ T cells sorted from blood. The receptors derive from a man between 18 and 35 years old in good health. Both conserved end residues are part of each CDR3. D genes are given only for firm matches. Size tells how often a clone was seen (once, few, many) or the class of an expanded clone, and some rows leave it out.

CDR3 DNA: TGTGCCATGGGAGAGGAGGGGATGTTGGGAGGCTACACCTTC
CDR3 protein: CAMGEEGMLGGYTF
clone size: -
V gene: TRBV10-3
J gene: TRBJ1-2
D gene: -

CDR3 DNA: TGTGCCAGTAGTTCGAGACCGAACACCGGGGAGCTGTTTTTT
CDR3 protein: CASSSRPNTGELFF
clone size: -
V gene: TRBV19
J gene: TRBJ2-2
D gene: -

CDR3 DNA: TGTGCCAGCAGTCGACTAGCGGGGGTGACGAACACCGGGGAGCTGTTTTTT
CDR3 protein: CASSRLAGVTNTGELFF
clone size: -
V gene: TRBV6-4
J gene: TRBJ2-2
D gene: TRBD2

CDR3 DNA: TGTGCCAGTAGAAGCGCTAGCGGAGCCTACGAGCAGTACTTC
CDR3 protein: CASRSASGAYEQYF
clone size: -
V gene: TRBV19
J gene: TRBJ2-7
D gene: TRBD2

CDR3 DNA: TGTGCCATCAGGGAAGGGACTAGCGGGGTCTACAATGAGCAGTTCTTC
CDR3 protein: CAIREGTSGVYNEQFF
clone size: -
V gene: TRBV10-3
J gene: TRBJ2-1
D gene: TRBD2

CDR3 DNA: TGTGCCAGCAGGGACAGGGGGCATTACACCGGGGAGCTGTTTTTT
CDR3 protein: CASRDRGHYTGELFF
clone size: once
V gene: TRBV6-6
J gene: TRBJ2-2
D gene: TRBD1

CDR3 DNA: TGTGCCAGTGAGACCCGACAGGGTAACACTGAAGCTTTCTTT
CDR3 protein: CASETRQGNTEAFF
clone size: -
V gene: TRBV28
J gene: TRBJ1-1
D gene: TRBD1

CDR3 DNA: TGTGCCAGTAGTATGAAAGGGAGAGGGGGCACCGGGGAGCTGTTTTTT
CDR3 protein: CASSMKGRGGTGELFF
clone size: -
V gene: TRBV19
J gene: TRBJ2-2
D gene: -

CDR3 DNA: TGTGCCAGCCTAGGAGACAGGCCCTATGGCTACACCTTC
CDR3 protein: CASLGDRPYGYTF
clone size: -
V gene: TRBV28
J gene: TRBJ1-2
D gene: -

CDR3 DNA: TGTGCCAGCAGTTGGGACAGAAAGAACACTGAAGCTTTCTTT
CDR3 protein: CASSWDRKNTEAFF
clone size: -
V gene: TRBV5-6
J gene: TRBJ1-1
D gene: TRBD1

CDR3 DNA: TGTGCCAGCAGCTTGGGACCCCGGGAGACCCAGTACTTC
CDR3 protein: CASSLGPRETQYF
clone size: -
V gene: TRBV5-6
J gene: TRBJ2-5
D gene: -

CDR3 DNA: TGTGCCAGCAGCTTGCGCCTAGCGGGGGGGAACACAGATACGCAGTATTTT
CDR3 protein: CASSLRLAGGNTDTQYF
clone size: once
V gene: TRBV5-8
J gene: TRBJ2-3
D gene: TRBD2

CDR3 DNA: TGTGCCAGCAGCTCAAACTACGGTGCAACTAATGAAAAACTGTTTTTT
CDR3 protein: CASSSNYGATNEKLFF
clone size: -
V gene: TRBV7-9
J gene: TRBJ1-4
D gene: -

CDR3 DNA: TGCGCCAGCAGCCCGGGACAACCCATGAACACTGAAGCTTTCTTT
CDR3 protein: CASSPGQPMNTEAFF
clone size: -
V gene: TRBV5-1
J gene: TRBJ1-1
D gene: -

CDR3 DNA: TGTGCCAGCAGCGAGACAGAGAGCAATGAGCAGTTCTTC
CDR3 protein: CASSETESNEQFF
clone size: -
V gene: TRBV5-5
J gene: TRBJ2-1
D gene: -

CDR3 DNA: TGTGCTAGCAGCCAGGACGGGGGGGCCTACAATGAGCAGTTCTTC
CDR3 protein: CASSQDGGAYNEQFF
clone size: -
V gene: TRBV7-7
J gene: TRBJ2-1
D gene: TRBD2

CDR3 DNA: TGTGCCAGCAGACCCGTTTCCGGACAGGGATATCCCGGGGAGCTGTTTTTT
CDR3 protein: CASRPVSGQGYPGELFF
clone size: -
V gene: TRBV19
J gene: TRBJ2-2
D gene: TRBD1

CDR3 DNA: TGTGCCTCTCAGGAGGGGGAGACCTACAATGAGCAGTTCTTC
CDR3 protein: CASQEGETYNEQFF
clone size: -
V gene: TRBV10-3
J gene: TRBJ2-1
D gene: -

CDR3 DNA: TGTGCCAGCAGTTCACCCTCAGCGGGACAGCCCCAGCATTTT
CDR3 protein: CASSSPSAGQPQHF
clone size: -
V gene: TRBV27
J gene: TRBJ1-5
D gene: -

CDR3 DNA: TGTGCCAGCAGTTACTCAGCGACAACTTGGCTCTACGAGCAGTACTTC
CDR3 protein: CASSYSATTWLYEQYF
clone size: -
V gene: TRBV6-5
J gene: TRBJ2-7
D gene: -

CDR3 DNA: TGTGCCAGCAGTTTCACCGACAGCTATGGCTACACCTTC
CDR3 protein: CASSFTDSYGYTF
clone size: -
V gene: TRBV27
J gene: TRBJ1-2
D gene: -

CDR3 DNA: TGTGCCAGCACGTTGGGGACAGGGGTCTACGAGCAGTACTTC
CDR3 protein: CASTLGTGVYEQYF
clone size: -
V gene: TRBV6-1
J gene: TRBJ2-7
D gene: TRBD1

CDR3 DNA: TGTGCCAGCAGCCCGGTTCGGGACGCTGAAGCTTTCTTT
CDR3 protein: CASSPVRDAEAFF
clone size: -
V gene: TRBV5-6
J gene: TRBJ1-1
D gene: -

CDR3 DNA: TGTGCCAGCTCACCTATTACGGGGACCGAGACAGTTTCGGACACTGAAGCTTTCTTT
CDR3 protein: CASSPITGTETVSDTEAFF
clone size: once
V gene: TRBV18
J gene: TRBJ1-1
D gene: -

CDR3 DNA: TGTGCTAGCAGCCCGGACTTCGGCGCGGAGCAGTACTTC
CDR3 protein: CASSPDFGAEQYF
clone size: -
V gene: TRBV7-7
J gene: TRBJ2-7
D gene: -

CDR3 DNA: TGTGCTAGTGGTTTATCCCTAGGTGGTGGTCGCAATCAGCCCCAGCATTTT
CDR3 protein: CASGLSLGGGRNQPQHF
clone size: -
V gene: TRBV12-5
J gene: TRBJ1-5
D gene: -